This is a list of T cell receptor beta chains from one sample in a study of T cell changes during pregnancy in multiple sclerosis. Using immunoSEQ multiplex PCR, the repertoire was profiled, and TCRdb retains in-frame clones only, with some absent. Here the sample spans about 46,000 clones, about 91% being singletons. This specimen consisted of CD8+ T cells from peripheral blood mononuclear cells, obtained after pregnancy. The receptors originated from a female donor with multiple sclerosis, enrolled in a pregnancy study. Both conserved end residues are part of each CDR3. D genes are given only for firm matches. Size is stated for part of the rows, as once, few or many counts, or as a class when the clone is expanded.

>NA|TRBV5-4|medium-sized|TRBJ2-2
CASSADLANTGELFF
TGTGCCAGCAGCGCGGACTTAGCTAACACCGGGGAGCTGTTTTTT
>NA|TRBV19|NA|TRBJ1-1
CASSIPFPDILNTEAFF
TGTGCCAGTAGTATTCCCTTCCCCGACATTCTGAACACTGAAGCTTTCTTT
>NA|TRBV6-5|NA|TRBJ2-7
CASSYGSYYEQYF
TGTGCCAGCAGTTACGGTTCCTACTACGAGCAGTACTTC
>NA|TRBV9|NA|TRBJ2-1
CASSVHREYNEQFF
TGTGCCAGCAGCGTACACAGGGAGTACAATGAGCAGTTCTTC
>NA|TRBV30|NA|TRBJ2-7
CAWEQGGSEQYF
TGTGCCTGGGAACAGGGCGGGTCCGAGCAGTACTTC
>NA|TRBV28|once|TRBJ2-7
CASSWGTLKPYEQYF
TGTGCCAGCAGTTGGGGGACTCTCAAACCCTACGAGCAGTACTTC
>NA|TRBV5-1|NA|TRBJ2-7
CASSLAYGRNSYEQYF
TGCGCCAGCAGCTTGGCATATGGGAGGAACTCCTACGAGCAGTACTTC
>TRBD2|TRBV9|NA|TRBJ2-7
CASSVFAGGELEQYF
TGTGCCAGCAGCGTATTCGCGGGAGGAGAGCTCGAGCAGTACTTC
>TRBD1|TRBV6-4|NA|TRBJ2-3
CASSDMTGPDTDTQYF
TGTGCCAGCAGTGATATGACAGGGCCAGACACAGATACGCAGTATTTT
>TRBD2|TRBV6-5|NA|TRBJ2-1
CASSMTSGYYNEQFF
TGTGCCAGCAGCATGACTAGCGGGTACTACAATGAGCAGTTCTTC
>NA|TRBV27|NA|TRBJ1-2
CASSPAGGLDYGYTF
TGTGCCAGCAGCCCCGCCGGAGGGCTGGACTATGGCTACACCTTC
>TRBD2|TRBV13|NA|TRBJ2-3
CASTSGGWKDTQYF
TGTGCCAGCACCTCCGGGGGGTGGAAAGATACGCAGTATTTT
>NA|TRBV7-9|NA|TRBJ1-2
CALGPGRNGYTF
TGTGCCCTAGGGCCAGGGAGGAATGGCTACACCTTC
>NA|TRBV7-6|NA|TRBJ1-5
CASSSRAGNQPQHF
TGTGCCAGCAGCTCCAGGGCGGGGAATCAGCCCCAGCATTTT
>NA|TRBV5-1|NA|TRBJ2-1
CASSLGDFNEQFF
TGCGCCAGCAGCTTGGGAGATTTCAATGAGCAGTTCTTC
>NA|TRBV7-6|NA|TRBJ1-1
CASSPARSEAFF
TGTGCCAGCAGCCCCGCCCGGTCTGAAGCTTTCTTT
>NA|TRBV29-1|NA|TRBJ1-1
CSVTGFQGLNTEAFF
TGCAGCGTTACAGGGTTTCAGGGACTGAACACTGAAGCTTTCTTT
>NA|TRBV27|NA|TRBJ2-1
CASSLRGDEQFF
TGTGCCAGCAGTTTAAGGGGCGATGAGCAGTTCTTC
>NA|TRBV10-3|NA|TRBJ2-2
CAISVAGNTGELFF
TGTGCCATCAGTGTCGCGGGTAACACCGGGGAGCTGTTTTTT
>NA|TRBV27|NA|TRBJ2-7
CASSGPSYEQYF
TGTGCCAGCAGTGGGCCCTCCTACGAGCAGTACTTC
>TRBD2|TRBV7-9|NA|TRBJ2-7
CASSPQRGERYEQYF
TGTGCCAGCAGCCCCCAGCGGGGAGAACGCTACGAGCAGTACTTC
>TRBD2|TRBV7-6|NA|TRBJ2-7
CASSALAGGPEQYF
TGTGCCAGCAGCGCCTTAGCGGGAGGCCCCGAGCAGTACTTC
>TRBD2|TRBV19|NA|TRBJ2-7
CASSIVATSVHEQYF
TGTGCCAGTAGTATAGTGGCGACTAGCGTTCACGAGCAGTACTTC
>TRBD1|TRBV5-6|NA|TRBJ1-2
CASSPGQGGYGYTF
TGTGCCAGCAGCCCCGGACAGGGAGGCTATGGCTACACCTTC
>NA|TRBV6-5|once|TRBJ1-1
CASSYSRRVNTEAFF
TGTGCCAGCAGTTACTCGCGACGGGTTAACACTGAAGCTTTCTTT
>TRBD1|TRBV29-1|few|TRBJ2-2
CSVYTGVTGELFF
TGCAGCGTTTACACAGGGGTCACCGGGGAGCTGTTTTTT
>TRBD1|TRBV18|NA|TRBJ2-5
CASSPGTGNLETQYF
TGTGCCAGCTCACCAGGGACAGGAAATTTGGAGACCCAGTACTTC
>NA|TRBV18|NA|TRBJ2-7
CASSSPSGPAIYEQYF
TGTGCCAGCTCATCTCCCTCAGGTCCAGCAATCTACGAGCAGTACTTC
>NA|TRBV10-1|once|TRBJ1-4
CASSTGVGNEKLFF
TGCGCCAGCAGTACGGGGGTGGGCAATGAAAAACTGTTTTTT
>TRBD2|TRBV9|NA|TRBJ2-7
CASSVGTSGNEQYF
TGTGCCAGCAGCGTAGGGACTAGCGGGAATGAGCAGTACTTC
>NA|TRBV10-3|once|TRBJ2-5
CATKFNSGQETQYF
TGTGCCACTAAATTCAACAGCGGCCAAGAGACCCAGTACTTC
>TRBD1|TRBV5-8|once|TRBJ2-1
CARRTGTGVNEQFF
TGTGCCAGGAGGACCGGGACAGGGGTGAATGAGCAGTTCTTC
>TRBD1|TRBV11-2|NA|TRBJ2-4
CASSSTEQGAAKNIQYF
TGTGCCAGCAGCTCTACAGAACAGGGGGCAGCCAAAAACATTCAGTACTTC
>NA|TRBV25-1|NA|TRBJ1-1
CASSEYQNTEAFF
TGTGCCAGCAGTGAATATCAGAACACTGAAGCTTTCTTT
>TRBD2|TRBV5-1|NA|TRBJ2-1
CASREWTSGHNEQFF
TGCGCCAGCCGCGAGTGGACTAGCGGACACAATGAGCAGTTCTTC
>NA|TRBV7-6|NA|TRBJ2-3
CASSLLTPRTDTQYF
TGTGCCAGCAGCTTATTAACTCCCCGCACAGATACGCAGTATTTT
>TRBD1|TRBV2|NA|TRBJ2-7
CASSPMRPGQAPYEQYF
TGTGCCAGCAGCCCCATGAGACCGGGACAGGCCCCCTACGAGCAGTACTTC
>NA|TRBV10-2|NA|TRBJ1-3
CASSESPSPGNTIYF
TGCGCCAGCAGTGAAAGCCCGAGCCCGGGAAACACCATATATTTT
>NA|TRBV6-1|once|TRBJ1-1
CASSRGGNTEAFF
TGTGCCAGCAGTCGAGGGGGGAACACTGAAGCTTTCTTT
>NA|TRBV12-5|NA|TRBJ1-5
CASGLATVSNQPQHF
TGTGCTAGTGGTTTGGCGACAGTTAGCAATCAGCCCCAGCATTTT
>TRBD2|TRBV30|NA|TRBJ2-1
CAWITSGLLTYNEQFF
TGTGCCTGGATTACTAGCGGTCTCTTGACCTACAATGAGCAGTTCTTC
>TRBD1|TRBV7-9|NA|TRBJ2-7
CASSLDRALNEQYF
TGTGCCAGCAGCCTCGACAGGGCATTAAACGAGCAGTACTTC
>TRBD1|TRBV28|NA|TRBJ1-2
CASSFSTGGQGYTF
TGTGCCAGCAGTTTTTCGACAGGGGGCCAAGGCTACACCTTC
>NA|TRBV6-5|NA|TRBJ1-3
CASSISPRDTIYF
TGTGCCAGCAGTATCTCCCCCAGGGACACCATATATTTT
>NA|TRBV19|NA|TRBJ1-1
CASSPGAGNTEAFF
TGTGCCAGTAGCCCAGGGGCAGGGAACACTGAAGCTTTCTTT
>NA|TRBV6-1|NA|TRBJ1-2
CASSDRWYTF
TGTGCCAGCAGTGACAGGTGGTACACCTTC
>TRBD1|TRBV4-2|NA|TRBJ1-4
CASSPAGTGNEKLFF
TGTGCCAGCAGCCCAGCCGGGACAGGCAATGAAAAACTGTTTTTT
>TRBD2|TRBV2|once|TRBJ2-3
CASSEMGASGSTDTQYF
TGTGCCAGCAGTGAGATGGGAGCTAGCGGGAGCACAGATACGCAGTATTTT
>NA|TRBV5-1|NA|TRBJ2-3
CASSSTGSIDTQYF
TGCGCCAGCAGCTCGACCGGGTCCATCGATACGCAGTATTTT
>TRBD2|TRBV19|NA|TRBJ2-7
CASSMGLAGAYEQYF
TGTGCCAGTAGTATGGGACTAGCGGGCGCCTACGAGCAGTACTTC
>NA|TRBV28|NA|TRBJ2-7
CASSLGRGSYEQYF
TGTGCCAGCAGTCTGGGACGGGGGTCCTACGAGCAGTACTTC
>NA|TRBV6-6|NA|TRBJ2-2
CASSDSWGAGELFF
TGTGCCAGCAGTGATTCGTGGGGGGCCGGGGAGCTGTTTTTT
>NA|TRBV5-6|NA|TRBJ2-2
CASSRVDTGELFF
TGTGCCAGCAGCCGGGTGGACACCGGGGAGCTGTTTTTT
>TRBD1|TRBV5-1|NA|TRBJ2-7
CASSLVGTGGNEQYF
TGCGCCAGCAGCTTGGTCGGGACAGGGGGGAACGAGCAGTACTTC
>TRBD1|TRBV7-6|once|TRBJ2-7
CASSLTGDPYEQYF
TGTGCCAGCAGCCTCACAGGGGACCCCTACGAGCAGTACTTC
>NA|TRBV5-4|NA|TRBJ1-5
CASSLGPTGNNQPQHF
TGTGCCAGCAGCTTGGGCCCGACGGGAAATAATCAGCCCCAGCATTTT
>NA|TRBV6-4|NA|TRBJ1-1
CASSDSYLGAKGEAFF
TGTGCCAGCAGTGACTCGTATCTGGGGGCGAAGGGAGAAGCTTTCTTT
>TRBD2|TRBV19|NA|TRBJ2-3
CASSIAAGGTDTQYF
TGTGCCAGTAGTATAGCCGCGGGGGGCACAGATACGCAGTATTTT
>TRBD1|TRBV6-1|NA|TRBJ1-1
CASSETGTVNTEAFF
TGTGCCAGCAGTGAAACCGGGACAGTGAACACTGAAGCTTTCTTT